This TCR beta chain was retrieved from a study of blood T cell repertoires in COVID-19 (dated by TCRdb to 2019 to 2021). Regarding the complete study: Collaborator samples came from the United States, Italy and Spain and covered acute and convalescent phases of COVID-19. The samples were drawn from two sources: the first 160 participants of the ongoing ImmuneRACE study, and 1,254 subjects contributed by 6 global collaborators. Where HLA class I and class II types were available, the types were taken from metadata supplied by the sample provider, not from assay-based typing. Subjects who had been exposed to COVID-19, were actively infected with it, or had recovered from it provided the deeply sampled blood TCRbeta repertoires that made up the dataset. The repertoires were released in a freely available public database intended as a resource for research on the immune response to SARS-CoV-2. A de-identified subject ID, COVID-19 status, age in years and sex were almost always included in the sample metadata. The material from the prospective study consisted of cDNA or gDNA derived from T cells, B-cell-depleted T cells, or PBMCs.

Summary of the overall study and its limitations: The quantity of clinical and demographic metadata differed by source and by participant and was supplied without curation.

Concerning this clone: Its target antigen remains unknown. No base-level quality is on record; no much larger clone is a single base apart.

TCRbeta CDR3 regions were amplified from genomic DNA using the immunoSEQ Assay, a bias-controlled multiplex PCR. The published analysis was carried out like this. Nucleated cell counts per sample were estimated from amplification of reference gene primers within the assay. To quantify the absolute abundance of each unique TCRbeta CDR3 rearrangement, sequence reads were collapsed and filtered. For each sample, productive Simpson clonality was calculated as the square root of Simpson's diversity index over productive rearrangements. As stored in TCRdb, this immuneACCESS dataset retains in-frame rearrangements with V and J assigned. A fraction of the clones does not appear; measured against another copy, unresolved V genes explain less than half of the discrepancy, and the remainder lacks a known reason. That table furnishes V, J and clone size, whereas the DNA furnished D and trimming. For this sample the table gives nearly 55,000 clones, of which roughly three quarters were detected only once. In total, the top ten clones hold 15% of the sample.

The collaborating institutions used their own protocols to collect whole blood in K2EDTA tubes. For TCRbeta analysis, collaborators shipped samples as frozen whole blood, isolated PBMCs, or DNA extracted from either of those sample types. The sequence was obtained from a human donor with active or convalescent COVID-19. The donor label of this sample is uncertain. The sample taken for sequencing was peripheral blood.

The CDR3 corresponds to CASSSGLAGAYEQYF. In nucleotide form, the sequence is TGTGCCAGCAGCTCTGGACTAGCGGGTGCCTACGAGCAGTACTTC. The rearranged chain carries TRBV7-6 and TRBJ2-7; 11 central nucleotides agree with TRBD2. V is cut back by 4 bases and J by 2 bases, with 4 bases in the junction unmatched. Per the germline V gene, SGHVS is the CDR1 and FNYEAQ is the CDR2. Measured from the cysteine to the phenylalanine, the CDR3 is 15 residues long. Kept here is only the CDR3 DNA, which spans 45 bases and is read in frame from base 1.